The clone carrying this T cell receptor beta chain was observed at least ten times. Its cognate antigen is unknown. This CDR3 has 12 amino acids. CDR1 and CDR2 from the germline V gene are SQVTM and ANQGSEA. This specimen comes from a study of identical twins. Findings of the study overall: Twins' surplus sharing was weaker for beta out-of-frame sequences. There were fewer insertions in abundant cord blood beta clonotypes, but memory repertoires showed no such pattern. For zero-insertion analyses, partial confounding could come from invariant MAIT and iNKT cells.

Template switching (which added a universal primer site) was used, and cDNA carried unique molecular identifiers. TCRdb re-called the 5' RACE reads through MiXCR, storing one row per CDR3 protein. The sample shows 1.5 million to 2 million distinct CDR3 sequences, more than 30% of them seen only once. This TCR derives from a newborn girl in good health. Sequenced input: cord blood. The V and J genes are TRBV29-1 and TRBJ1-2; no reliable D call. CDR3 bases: TGCACGCTATACCCTCTTAACTATGGCTACACCTTC. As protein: CTLYPLNYGYTF. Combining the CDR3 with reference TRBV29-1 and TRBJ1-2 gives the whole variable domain SAVISQKPSRDICQRGTSLTIQCQVDSQVTMMFWYRQQPGQSLTLIATANQGSEATYESGFVIDKFPISRPNLTFSTLTVSNMSPEDSSIYLCTLYPLNYGYTFGSGTRLTVV.